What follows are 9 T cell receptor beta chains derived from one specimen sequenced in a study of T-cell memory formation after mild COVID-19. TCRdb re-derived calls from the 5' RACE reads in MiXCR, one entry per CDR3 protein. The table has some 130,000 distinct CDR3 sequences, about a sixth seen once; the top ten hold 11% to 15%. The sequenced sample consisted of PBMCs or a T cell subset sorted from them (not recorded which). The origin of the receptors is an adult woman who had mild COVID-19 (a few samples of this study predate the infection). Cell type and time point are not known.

The CDR3 DNA follows: TGCGCCAGCAGCTCGGACACGGGGGGGAGCTCCTACGAGCAGTACTTC. Its protein product is CASSSDTGGSSYEQYF. This chain uses TRBV5-1 with TRBJ2-7, with 8 bases identical to TRBD2. Germline V gene sequence: CDR1 SGHRS, CDR2 YFSETQ. The V segment lost 3 bases and the J segment 0 bases; nucleotides outside the gene matches: 8. The CDR3 has 16 amino acids.

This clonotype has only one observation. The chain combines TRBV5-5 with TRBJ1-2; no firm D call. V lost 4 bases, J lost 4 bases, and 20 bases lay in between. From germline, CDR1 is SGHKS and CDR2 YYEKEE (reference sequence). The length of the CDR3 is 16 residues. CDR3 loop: CASSKNPTEIIYGYTF. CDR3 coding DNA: TGTGCCAGCAGCAAGAACCCGACCGAGATTATCTATGGCTACACCTTC. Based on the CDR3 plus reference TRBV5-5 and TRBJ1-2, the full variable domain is DAGVTQSPTHLIKTRGQQVTLRCSPISGHKSVSWYQQVLGQGPQFIFQYYEKEERGRGNFPDRFSARQFPNYSSELNVNALLLGDSALYLCASSKNPTEIIYGYTFGSGTRLTVV.

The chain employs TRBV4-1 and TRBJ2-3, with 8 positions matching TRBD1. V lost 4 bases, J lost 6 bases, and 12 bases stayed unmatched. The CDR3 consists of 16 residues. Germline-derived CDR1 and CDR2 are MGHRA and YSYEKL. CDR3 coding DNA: TGCGCCAGCAGCCCTTTCGACAGGGGTGAGAGGGATACGCAGTATTTT. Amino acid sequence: CASSPFDRGERDTQYF.

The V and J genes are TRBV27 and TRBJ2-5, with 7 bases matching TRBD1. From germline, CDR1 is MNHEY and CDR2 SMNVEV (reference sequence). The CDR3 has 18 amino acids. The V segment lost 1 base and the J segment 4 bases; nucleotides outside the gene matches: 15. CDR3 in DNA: TGTGCCAGCAGTTTATACCCGCCCGACAGGGTAAACGGAGAGACCCAGTACTTC. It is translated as CASSLYPPDRVNGETQYF.

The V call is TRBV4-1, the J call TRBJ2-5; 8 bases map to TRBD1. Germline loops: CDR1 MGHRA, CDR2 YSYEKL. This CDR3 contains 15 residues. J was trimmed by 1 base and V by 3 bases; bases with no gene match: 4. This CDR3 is CASSQPGTGQETQYF. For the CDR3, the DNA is TGCGCCAGCAGCCAGCCCGGGACAGGCCAAGAGACCCAGTACTTC.

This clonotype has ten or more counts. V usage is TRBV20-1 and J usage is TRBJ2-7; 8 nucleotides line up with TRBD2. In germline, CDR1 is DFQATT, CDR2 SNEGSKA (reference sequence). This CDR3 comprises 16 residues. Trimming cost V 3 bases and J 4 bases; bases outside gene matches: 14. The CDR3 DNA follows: TGCAGTGCTAGGGAGATGCGGGGTAGCGGGATGTACGAGCAGTACTTC. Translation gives CSAREMRGSGMYEQYF.

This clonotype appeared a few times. The CDR3, as DNA: TGCAGTGCTAGAGATTGGGAGGGGCCAGGTGGGACCCAGTACTTC. It codes for CSARDWEGPGGTQYF. The V call is TRBV20-1, the J call TRBJ2-5; 7 bases are shared with TRBD2. The CDR3 loop spans 15 amino acids. The germline V gene has CDR1 DFQATT and CDR2 SNEGSKA (reference sequence). J lost 7 bases, V lost 0 bases, and 11 bases had no gene match.

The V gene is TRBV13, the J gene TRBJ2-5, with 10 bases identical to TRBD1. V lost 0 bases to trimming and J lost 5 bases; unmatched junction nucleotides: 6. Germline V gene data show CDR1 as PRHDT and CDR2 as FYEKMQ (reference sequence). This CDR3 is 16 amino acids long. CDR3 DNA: TGTGCCAGCAGCTTAGGGAGGGACAGGGGCTTCGAGACCCAGTACTTC. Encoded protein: CASSLGRDRGFETQYF.

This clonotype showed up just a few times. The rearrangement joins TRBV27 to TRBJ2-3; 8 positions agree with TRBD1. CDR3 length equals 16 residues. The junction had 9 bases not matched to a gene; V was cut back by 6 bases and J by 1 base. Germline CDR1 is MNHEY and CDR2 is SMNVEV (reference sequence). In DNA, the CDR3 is TGTGCCAGCAGGGCAGGGGGCGGACGGGGCACAGATACGCAGTATTTT. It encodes CASRAGGGRGTDTQYF.